This T cell receptor beta chain was sequenced for a study of blood T cell repertoires in COVID-19. Study details: The United States, Italy and Spain supplied acute and convalescent COVID-19 samples. The cDNA or gDNA used as material had been derived from T cells, B-cell-depleted T cells, or PBMCs.

As handled by the study authors: From reference gene primer amplification, estimates of nucleated cell counts were derived. Sequencing was performed with immunoSEQ multiplex PCR; in TCRdb, only in-frame clones are kept and a portion is missing. V and J calls and clone size are copied from that table; D and trimming were computed from the DNA. The data show approximately 60,000 clones, with roughly 78% seen just once and 8.2% held by the top ten. V shed 4 bases and J shed 4 bases, with 13 bases lying between them. This CDR3 is 15 amino acids long. The germline CDR1 and CDR2 sequences are SNHLY and FYNNEI.

The sequencing input was peripheral blood. This chain links TRBV2 with TRBJ2-2; D perhaps matches TRBD2 (6 bases). The sequence came from a woman at least 80 years old with acute or convalescent COVID-19. This CDR3 reads CASSAGVALTGELFF. Written as DNA, the CDR3 is TGTGCCAGCAGTGCGGGAGTAGCTCTCACCGGGGAGCTGTTTTTT.